A selection of T cell receptor beta chains follows, all from one sample in a study of T-cell memory formation after mild COVID-19. In TCRdb, the 5' RACE reads were re-called with MiXCR into one record per CDR3 protein. Here the sample spans 85,000 to 120,000 distinct CDR3 sequences, 15% to 20% being singletons. Sequenced material: PBMCs or a T cell subset sorted from them (not recorded which). These receptors all come from an adult woman who had mild COVID-19 (a few samples of this study predate the infection). Cell type and time point are not known. The CDR3 runs from the conserved cysteine through the conserved F or W. The D gene is left open where the match is weak. Clone sizes are given selectively: once, few, many, or a class where the clone is expanded.

size	D	J	V	CDR3	DNA
few	-	TRBJ2-1	TRBV18	CASSPPGLNINEQFF	TGTGCCAGCTCACCCCCGGGGCTAAATATCAATGAGCAGTTCTTC
-	-	TRBJ2-3	TRBV15	CATSSTDTQYF	TGTGCCACCAGCAGTACAGATACGCAGTATTTT
few	-	TRBJ1-4	TRBV28	CASSFGGTVEKLFF	TGTGCCAGCAGTTTCGGAGGGACTGTCGAAAAACTGTTTTTT
-	TRBD2	TRBJ2-7	TRBV20-1	CSARASGTSGGPSSYEQYF	TGCAGTGCTAGAGCCTCCGGGACTAGCGGGGGACCGAGCTCCTACGAGCAGTACTTC
few	-	TRBJ2-5	TRBV9	CASSVASREETQYF	TGTGCCAGCAGCGTAGCGTCCAGGGAAGAGACCCAGTACTTC
-	-	TRBJ1-5	TRBV4-3	CASSQSQGQPQHF	TGCGCCAGCAGCCAATCACAGGGCCAGCCCCAGCATTTT
few	-	TRBJ1-1	TRBV9	CASSVGPTEEAFF	TGTGCCAGCAGCGTAGGCCCCACAGAAGAAGCTTTCTTT
-	-	TRBJ2-7	TRBV23-1	CASSQALYEQYF	TGCGCCAGCAGTCAGGCCCTGTACGAGCAGTACTTC
-	-	TRBJ2-7	TRBV29-1	CSVEFPGRLYEQYF	TGCAGCGTTGAGTTTCCGGGACGCCTTTACGAGCAGTACTTC
few	-	TRBJ1-2	TRBV7-9	CASSLTWNNYGYTF	TGTGCCAGCAGCTTAACATGGAATAACTATGGCTACACCTTC
-	-	TRBJ2-7	TRBV5-1	CASSLEGIPPYEQYF	TGCGCCAGCAGCTTGGAGGGGATCCCCCCGTACGAGCAGTACTTC
few	-	TRBJ2-7	TRBV29-1	CSVEEARPYEQYF	TGCAGCGTTGAAGAGGCCCGACCCTACGAGCAGTACTTC
few	TRBD2	TRBJ2-1	TRBV7-9	CASSELLAGALVHEQFF	TGTGCCAGCAGCGAGTTGCTAGCGGGAGCCCTAGTGCATGAGCAGTTCTTC
few	-	TRBJ2-1	TRBV7-6	CASSLWDEQFF	TGTGCCAGCAGCTTGTGGGATGAGCAGTTCTTC
many	TRBD1	TRBJ1-5	TRBV3-1	CASSPGDRGHDQPQHF	TGTGCCAGCAGTCCGGGGGACAGGGGGCACGATCAGCCCCAGCATTTT
-	-	TRBJ2-3	TRBV29-1	CSASQITDTQYF	TGCAGCGCCAGCCAGATCACAGATACGCAGTATTTT
-	-	TRBJ1-1	TRBV4-2	CASSQRHTYTEAFF	TGTGCCAGCAGCCAAAGACACACTTACACTGAAGCTTTCTTT
few	-	TRBJ1-1	TRBV12-3/TRBV12-4	CASSLWVADTEAFF	TGTGCCAGCAGTTTGTGGGTGGCGGACACTGAAGCTTTCTTT
-	-	TRBJ1-3	TRBV29-1	CSVKGTSDSGNTIYF	TGCAGCGTGAAGGGGACCTCTGACTCTGGAAACACCATATATTTT
-	-	TRBJ2-5	TRBV7-9	CASSSEGAGKETQYF	TGTGCCAGCAGCTCGGAGGGCGCAGGCAAAGAGACCCAGTACTTC
few	-	TRBJ2-1	TRBV27	CASGHLNNEQFF	TGTGCCAGCGGACACCTAAACAATGAGCAGTTCTTC
-	-	TRBJ2-1	TRBV24-1	CATSWTNEGDYEQFF	TGTGCCACCAGTTGGACCAATGAGGGGGACTATGAGCAGTTCTTC
-	-	TRBJ2-7	TRBV21-1	CASSKDNRGRKMDEQYF	TGTGCCAGCAGCAAAGATAACAGGGGGCGGAAGATGGACGAGCAGTACTTC
-	-	TRBJ1-2	TRBV12-3/TRBV12-4	CAIKGVWYGYTF	TGTGCCATCAAGGGGGTGTGGTATGGCTACACCTTC
-	TRBD2	TRBJ2-3	TRBV11-3	CASSPTFSGLGDTQYF	TGTGCCAGCAGCCCGACCTTTAGCGGGCTCGGGGATACGCAGTATTTT
-	-	TRBJ1-1	TRBV5-1	CASSFVGGQLSTEAFF	TGCGCCAGCAGCTTTGTCGGGGGGCAGTTAAGCACTGAAGCTTTCTTT
-	TRBD1	TRBJ1-4	TRBV18	CASSPDRGYEKLFF	TGTGCCAGCTCACCCGACAGGGGGTATGAAAAACTGTTTTTT
-	-	TRBJ1-4	TRBV7-2	CASSLAGVGGEKLFF	TGTGCCAGCAGCTTGGCGGGCGTGGGAGGTGAAAAACTGTTTTTT
-	-	TRBJ1-1	TRBV27	CASSFSGVTEAFF	TGTGCCAGCAGTTTTTCAGGGGTCACTGAAGCTTTCTTT
few	-	TRBJ2-1	TRBV6-2/TRBV6-3	CASGNWDEQFF	TGTGCCAGCGGTAACTGGGATGAGCAGTTCTTC
-	-	TRBJ2-1	TRBV7-3	CASSLLTGSYNEQFF	TGTGCCAGCAGCTTACTGACCGGCTCCTACAATGAGCAGTTCTTC
many	TRBD2	TRBJ2-1	TRBV5-5	CASSQYSGDFSYNEQFF	TGTGCCAGCAGCCAATATAGCGGGGACTTCTCCTACAATGAGCAGTTCTTC
few	TRBD1	TRBJ2-2	TRBV11-2	CASSFTAGQGDTGELFF	TGTGCCAGCAGCTTTACGGCGGGACAGGGTGACACCGGGGAGCTGTTTTTT
few	-	TRBJ1-4	TRBV25-1	CASSSSRGDEKLFF	TGTGCCAGCAGTTCGAGTAGGGGCGACGAAAAACTGTTTTTT
few	TRBD2	TRBJ2-1	TRBV3-1	CASSQTMGEGTNEQFF	TGTGCCAGCAGCCAGACAATGGGGGAGGGAACCAATGAGCAGTTCTTC
few	-	TRBJ2-1	TRBV12-3/TRBV12-4	CASSLPGYSYNEQFF	TGTGCCAGCAGTTTACCGGGATACTCCTACAATGAGCAGTTCTTC
few	-	TRBJ2-3	TRBV2	CASRSTDTQYF	TGTGCCAGCCGTAGCACAGATACGCAGTATTTT
-	-	TRBJ1-1	TRBV9	CASSGTTREIGTEAFF	TGTGCCAGCAGCGGAACGACCAGGGAGATAGGTACTGAAGCTTTCTTT
-	-	TRBJ1-5	TRBV15	CATSTNPRSNQPQHF	TGTGCCACCAGCACCAACCCCCGAAGCAATCAGCCCCAGCATTTT
-	-	TRBJ2-6	TRBV7-3	CASSFLTGPGANVLTF	TGTGCCAGCAGCTTTCTTACAGGGCCGGGGGCCAACGTCCTGACTTTC
-	TRBD1	TRBJ1-2	TRBV27	CASSRDRGHRNGYTF	TGTGCCAGCAGTCGAGACAGGGGGCATCGGAATGGCTACACCTTC
few	-	TRBJ1-1	TRBV6-4	CASSDSGTAEAFF	TGTGCCAGCAGTGATTCCGGGACGGCTGAAGCTTTCTTT
medium-sized	TRBD1	TRBJ2-7	TRBV30	CAWGQAYEQYF	TGTGCCTGGGGACAGGCCTACGAGCAGTACTTC
few	-	TRBJ2-5	TRBV4-3	CASSQDRTVTETQYF	TGCGCCAGCAGCCAAGATCGTACAGTCACGGAGACCCAGTACTTC
-	-	TRBJ2-1	TRBV24-1	CATSVGLDNEQFF	TGTGCCACCAGTGTGGGGCTTGACAATGAGCAGTTCTTC
many	-	TRBJ1-2	TRBV7-9	CASSPGQGHGYTF	TGTGCCAGCAGCCCAGGCCAGGGTCATGGCTACACCTTC
many	-	TRBJ2-1	TRBV6-5	CASSLVRYNEQFF	TGTGCCAGCAGTCTCGTTCGGTACAATGAGCAGTTCTTC
-	-	TRBJ2-7	TRBV13	CASTDKGRREQYF	TGTGCCAGCACTGACAAAGGCCGACGCGAGCAGTACTTC
few	-	TRBJ2-1	TRBV7-2	CASSLLALGERNEQFF	TGTGCCAGCAGCTTATTGGCCCTTGGGGAAAGGAATGAGCAGTTCTTC
-	-	TRBJ2-7	TRBV9	CASSPSGGSSYEQYF	TGTGCCAGCAGCCCCTCCGGCGGGTCGTCCTACGAGCAGTACTTC
few	-	TRBJ1-1	TRBV6-5	CASSGLYTEAFF	TGTGCCAGCAGTGGACTCTACACTGAAGCTTTCTTT
few	TRBD2	TRBJ2-7	TRBV29-1	CSVVSVAGGYEQYF	TGCAGCGTTGTCTCGGTAGCGGGAGGGTACGAGCAGTACTTC
-	-	TRBJ2-3	TRBV5-1	CASSRVVGSTDTQYF	TGCGCCAGCAGCCGTGTCGTTGGCAGCACAGATACGCAGTATTTT
-	-	TRBJ1-3	TRBV20-1	CSARGPGETPVPGNTIYF	TGCAGTGCTCGAGGACCAGGGGAAACACCGGTCCCTGGAAACACCATATATTTT
few	TRBD2	TRBJ2-1	TRBV4-3	CASSQDPGIGLAGVGYNEQFF	TGCGCCAGCAGCCAAGATCCAGGGATTGGTCTAGCGGGAGTAGGGTACAATGAGCAGTTCTTC
few	-	TRBJ2-6	TRBV7-6	CASSLALGGANVLTF	TGTGCCAGCAGCTTAGCCCTGGGGGGGGCCAACGTCCTGACTTTC
-	TRBD2	TRBJ2-5	TRBV5-5	CASSLRERGDHQETQYF	TGTGCCAGCAGCTTGCGGGAGCGGGGGGACCACCAAGAGACCCAGTACTTC
-	-	TRBJ2-1	TRBV7-6	CASSPQGAGEYNEQFF	TGTGCCAGCAGCCCACAGGGTGCGGGAGAGTACAATGAGCAGTTCTTC
few	TRBD2	TRBJ2-7	TRBV15	CATSREGKTSGGYEQYF	TGTGCCACCAGCAGAGAGGGGAAGACTAGCGGGGGATACGAGCAGTACTTC
few	-	TRBJ1-1	TRBV25-1	CASSSGPGSEAFF	TGTGCCAGCTCGTCGGGACCAGGCTCTGAAGCTTTCTTT